The rows below give T cell receptor beta chains drawn from one sample of a study of CD8+CD57+ T cells in acquired aplastic anemia. MiXCR, run by TCRdb on the reads, gives a single entry per CDR3 protein. The sample has some 140,000 distinct CDR3 sequences; just over 50% are singletons. The specimen sequenced was sorted CD4+, CD8+, or CD8+CD57+ T cells (not recorded which) from PBMCs. These receptors originate from a human donor with aplastic anemia. CDR3s include the opening cysteine and the closing phenylalanine or tryptophan. Fields, in order: J gene, D gene, clone size, V gene, CDR3 DNA, CDR3 protein. The D gene is left open where the match is weak. Clone size is not always given. Where it is, it says once, few, many or a class for expanded clones.

>TRBJ2-7|-|many|TRBV6-2/TRBV6-3
TGTGCCAGCAGTCCGACCCACTCCTACGAGCAGTACTTC
CASSPTHSYEQYF
>TRBJ2-1|-|-|TRBV29-1
TGCAGCGTTGAAGAAGGACACAGGAACGATGAGCAGTTCTTC
CSVEEGHRNDEQFF
>TRBJ2-7|-|-|TRBV25-1
TGTGCCAGCAGTGATCATCGGCAGGAGCAGTACTTC
CASSDHRQEQYF
>TRBJ2-7|TRBD1|-|TRBV2
TGTGCCACCACCAGTACAGGGGGTCTCGAGCAGTACTTC
CATTSTGGLEQYF
>TRBJ2-7|-|many|TRBV4-1
TGCGCCAGCAGCCCAGGACTAACCTACGAGCAGTACTTC
CASSPGLTYEQYF
>TRBJ1-1|-|-|TRBV20-1
TGCAGTGCTAGAAGCCTAGGAGGGGGCACTGAAGCTTTCTTT
CSARSLGGGTEAFF
>TRBJ2-7|-|many|TRBV5-1
TGCGCCAGCAGCTTGGGGTGGCAGGGCTACGAGCAGTACTTC
CASSLGWQGYEQYF
>TRBJ1-2|-|few|TRBV25-1
TGTGCCAGCAGTGACCGCCCTACAGGGTTCGGCTATGGCTACACCTTC
CASSDRPTGFGYGYTF
>TRBJ2-7|-|many|TRBV7-2
TGTGCCAGCAGCCGATTCGGGGACCGCACCTACGAGCAGTACTTC
CASSRFGDRTYEQYF
>TRBJ2-3|-|few|TRBV15
TGTGCCACCAGCAGAGACGCGGCCTCAAGCACAGATACGCAGTATTTT
CATSRDAASSTDTQYF
>TRBJ2-2|-|many|TRBV10-3
TGTGCCAGCAGTGATTCGACGGGGGCGAACACCGGGGAGCTGTTTTTT
CASSDSTGANTGELFF
>TRBJ1-5|-|-|TRBV7-8
TGTGCCAGCAGCCAAGGCGAGGGCGAGCAGCCCCAGCATTTT
CASSQGEGEQPQHF
>TRBJ1-1|-|many|TRBV5-4
TGTGCCAGCAGCTTGGCCCTGGCAAAACGGGCTGAAGCTTTCTTT
CASSLALAKRAEAFF
>TRBJ2-5|TRBD1|many|TRBV4-2
TGTGCCAGCAGCCCGCGAGGGGACAGTCAAGAGACCCAGTACTTC
CASSPRGDSQETQYF
>TRBJ2-1|TRBD2|-|TRBV6-2/TRBV6-3
TGTGCCAGCAGTTACCGACTAGCAGATACCTACAATGAGCAGTTCTTC
CASSYRLADTYNEQFF
>TRBJ2-2|-|many|TRBV9
TGTGCCAGCAGCGTAACCGGGGAGCTGTTTTTT
CASSVTGELFF
>TRBJ2-1|TRBD2|many|TRBV5-1
TGTGCCAGTAGTCTGGGAGGGTATGAGCAGTTCTTC
CASSLGGYEQFF